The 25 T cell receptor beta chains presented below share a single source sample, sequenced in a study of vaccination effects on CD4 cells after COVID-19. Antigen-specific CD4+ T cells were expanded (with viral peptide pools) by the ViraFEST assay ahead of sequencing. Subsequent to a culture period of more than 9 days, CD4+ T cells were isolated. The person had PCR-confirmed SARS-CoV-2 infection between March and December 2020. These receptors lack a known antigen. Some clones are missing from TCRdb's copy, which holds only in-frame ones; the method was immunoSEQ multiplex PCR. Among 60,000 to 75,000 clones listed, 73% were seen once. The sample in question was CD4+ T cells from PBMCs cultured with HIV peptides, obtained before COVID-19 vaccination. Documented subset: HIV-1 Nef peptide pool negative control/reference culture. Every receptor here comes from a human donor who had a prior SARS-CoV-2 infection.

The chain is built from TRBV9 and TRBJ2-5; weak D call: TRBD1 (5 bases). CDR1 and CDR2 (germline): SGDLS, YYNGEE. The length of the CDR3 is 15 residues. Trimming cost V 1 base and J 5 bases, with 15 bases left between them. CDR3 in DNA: TGTGCCAGCAGCGTATCAAACAGGCTTGAGGAGACCCAGTACTTC. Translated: CASSVSNRLEETQYF.

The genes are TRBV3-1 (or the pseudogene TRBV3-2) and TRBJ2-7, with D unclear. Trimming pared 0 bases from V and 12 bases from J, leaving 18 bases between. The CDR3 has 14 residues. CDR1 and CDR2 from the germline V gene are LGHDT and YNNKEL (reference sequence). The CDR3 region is CASSQDPIGRQPYF. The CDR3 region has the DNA TGTGCCAGCAGCCAAGATCCAATAGGGCGTCAACCGTACTTC.

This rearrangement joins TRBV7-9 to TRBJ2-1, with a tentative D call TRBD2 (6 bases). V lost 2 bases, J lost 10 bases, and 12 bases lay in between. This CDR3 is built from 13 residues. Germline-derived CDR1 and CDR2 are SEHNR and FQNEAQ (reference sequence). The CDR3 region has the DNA TGTGCCAGCAGCTTAATGACTAGAGGAGAGCAGTTCTTC. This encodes CASSLMTRGEQFF. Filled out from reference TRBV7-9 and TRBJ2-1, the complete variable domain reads DTGVSQNPRHKITKRGQNVTFRCDPISEHNRLYWYRQTLGQGPEFLTYFQNEAQLEKSRLLSDRFSAERPKGSFSTLEIQRTEQGDSAMYLCASSLMTRGEQFFGPGTRLTVL.

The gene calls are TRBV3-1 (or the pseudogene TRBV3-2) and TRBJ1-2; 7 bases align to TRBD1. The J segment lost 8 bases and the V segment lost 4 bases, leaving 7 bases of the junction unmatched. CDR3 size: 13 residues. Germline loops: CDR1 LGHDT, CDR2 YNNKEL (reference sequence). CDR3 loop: CASSRGTDPGYTF. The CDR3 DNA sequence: TGTGCCAGCAGCCGAGGGACAGACCCCGGCTACACCTTC.

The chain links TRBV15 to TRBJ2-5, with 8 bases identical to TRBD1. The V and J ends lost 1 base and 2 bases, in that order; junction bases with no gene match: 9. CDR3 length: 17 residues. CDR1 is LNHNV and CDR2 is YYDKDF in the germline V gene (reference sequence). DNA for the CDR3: TGTGCCACCAGCAGAGTCGACAGGGGAAGAGTTCAAGAGACCCAGTACTTC. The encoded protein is CATSRVDRGRVQETQYF.

For the CDR3, the DNA is TGTGCCAGCAGTTTGCAGTCTGGAAACACCATATATTTT. Translated: CASSLQSGNTIYF. This chain uses TRBV6-5 with TRBJ1-3, with no clear D. CDR3 length: 13 residues. Germline V gene data show CDR1 as MNHEY and CDR2 as SVGAGI. The ends were cut back, 4 bases at V and 1 base at J, with 5 bases in the middle.

In DNA form, the CDR3 reads TGTGCCAGCAGCCCTAGCGGGGGTATGAACTATGGCTACACCTTC. Protein: CASSPSGGMNYGYTF. The chain combines TRBV11-2 with TRBJ1-2, with D perhaps TRBD1 (5 bases). The CDR3 totals 15 residues. Germline CDR1 is SGHAT and CDR2 is FQNNGV. Trimming left V 5 bases short and J 2 bases short, with 15 bases between.

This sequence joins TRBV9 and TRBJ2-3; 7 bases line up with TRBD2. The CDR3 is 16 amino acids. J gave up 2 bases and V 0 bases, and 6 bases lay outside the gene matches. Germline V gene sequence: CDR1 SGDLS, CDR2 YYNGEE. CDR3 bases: TGTGCCAGCAGCGTAGTGGCTAGCGGATACACAGATACGCAGTATTTT. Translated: CASSVVASGYTDTQYF.

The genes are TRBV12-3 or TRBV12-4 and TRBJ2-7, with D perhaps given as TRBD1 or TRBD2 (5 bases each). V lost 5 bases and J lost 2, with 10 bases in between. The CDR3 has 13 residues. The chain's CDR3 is CASSGGRPYEQYF. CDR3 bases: TGTGCCAGCAGTGGGGGACGGCCCTACGAGCAGTACTTC.

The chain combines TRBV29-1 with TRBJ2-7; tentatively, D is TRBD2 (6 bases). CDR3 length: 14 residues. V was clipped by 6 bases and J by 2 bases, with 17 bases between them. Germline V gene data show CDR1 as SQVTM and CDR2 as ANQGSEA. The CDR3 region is CSVAVGTEPYEQYF. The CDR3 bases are TGCAGCGTCGCGGTGGGGACTGAGCCCTACGAGCAGTACTTC.

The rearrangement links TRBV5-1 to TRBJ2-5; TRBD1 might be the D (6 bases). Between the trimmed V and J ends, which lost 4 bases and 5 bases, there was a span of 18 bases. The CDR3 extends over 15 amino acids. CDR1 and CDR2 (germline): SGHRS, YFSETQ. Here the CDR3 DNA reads TGCGCCAGCAGCCTGAATACTGGGGGCCAGGAGACCCAGTACTTC. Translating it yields CASSLNTGGQETQYF.

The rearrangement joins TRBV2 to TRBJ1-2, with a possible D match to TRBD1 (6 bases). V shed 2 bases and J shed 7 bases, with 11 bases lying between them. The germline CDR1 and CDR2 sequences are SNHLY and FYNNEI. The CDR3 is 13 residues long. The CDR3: CASSELGRGGYTF. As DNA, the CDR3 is TGTGCCAGCAGTGAATTGGGCAGGGGTGGCTACACCTTC.

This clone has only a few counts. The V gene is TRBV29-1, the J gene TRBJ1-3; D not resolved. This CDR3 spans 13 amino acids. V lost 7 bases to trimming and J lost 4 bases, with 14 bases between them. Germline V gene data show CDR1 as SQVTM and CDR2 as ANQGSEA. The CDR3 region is CSGTKLGGNTIYF. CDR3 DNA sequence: TGCAGCGGTACAAAACTAGGGGGAAACACCATATATTTT.

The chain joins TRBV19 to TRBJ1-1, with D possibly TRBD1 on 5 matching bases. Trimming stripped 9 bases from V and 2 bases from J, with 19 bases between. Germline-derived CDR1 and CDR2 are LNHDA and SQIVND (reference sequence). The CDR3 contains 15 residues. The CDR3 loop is CASEKQYRDNTEAFF. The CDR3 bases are TGTGCCAGCGAAAAACAATATAGGGACAACACTGAAGCTTTCTTT.

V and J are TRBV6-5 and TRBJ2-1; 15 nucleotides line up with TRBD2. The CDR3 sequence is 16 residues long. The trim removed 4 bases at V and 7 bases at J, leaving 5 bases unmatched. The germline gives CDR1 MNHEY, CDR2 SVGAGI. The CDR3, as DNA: TGTGCCAGCAGTTCCACCGGGACTAGCGGGGGGAATGAGCAGTTCTTC. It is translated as CASSSTGTSGGNEQFF.

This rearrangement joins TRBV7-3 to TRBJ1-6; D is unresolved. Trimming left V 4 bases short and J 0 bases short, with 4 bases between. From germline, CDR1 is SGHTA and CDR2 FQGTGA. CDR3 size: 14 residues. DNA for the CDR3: TGTGCCAGCAGCTCGAGCTCCTATAATTCACCCCTCCACTTT. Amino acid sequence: CASSSSSYNSPLHF.

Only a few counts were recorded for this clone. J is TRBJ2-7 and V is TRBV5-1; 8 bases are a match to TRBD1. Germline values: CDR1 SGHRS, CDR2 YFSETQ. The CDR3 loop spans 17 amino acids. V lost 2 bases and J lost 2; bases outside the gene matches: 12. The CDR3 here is CASSLLSGQVATYEQYF. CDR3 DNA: TGCGCCAGCAGCTTATTGTCGGGACAGGTAGCGACCTACGAGCAGTACTTC.

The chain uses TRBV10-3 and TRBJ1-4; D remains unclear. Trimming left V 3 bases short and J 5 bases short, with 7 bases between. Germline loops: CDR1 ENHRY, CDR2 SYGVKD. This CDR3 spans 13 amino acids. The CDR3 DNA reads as TGTGCCATCAGTGAACAAACGAATGAAAAACTGTTTTTT. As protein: CAISEQTNEKLFF.

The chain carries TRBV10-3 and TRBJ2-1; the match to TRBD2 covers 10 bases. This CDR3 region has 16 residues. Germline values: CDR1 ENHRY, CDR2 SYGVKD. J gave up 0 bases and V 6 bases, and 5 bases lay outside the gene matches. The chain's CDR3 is CAIRASGRASYNEQFF. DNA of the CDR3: TGTGCCATCAGGGCTAGCGGGAGAGCCTCCTACAATGAGCAGTTCTTC.

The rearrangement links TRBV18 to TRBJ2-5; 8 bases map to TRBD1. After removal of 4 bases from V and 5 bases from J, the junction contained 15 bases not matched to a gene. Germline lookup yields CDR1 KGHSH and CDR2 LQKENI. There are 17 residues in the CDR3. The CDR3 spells CASSLGRQGISSETQYF. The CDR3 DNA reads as TGTGCCAGCTCACTCGGGAGACAGGGGATATCCAGTGAGACCCAGTACTTC.

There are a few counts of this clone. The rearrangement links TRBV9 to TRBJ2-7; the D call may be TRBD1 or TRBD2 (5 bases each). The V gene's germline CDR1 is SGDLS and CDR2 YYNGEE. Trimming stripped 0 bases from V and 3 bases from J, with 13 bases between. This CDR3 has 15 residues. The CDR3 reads CASSVGASRGYEQYF. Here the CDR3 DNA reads TGTGCCAGCAGCGTAGGGGCATCGAGGGGCTACGAGCAGTACTTC.

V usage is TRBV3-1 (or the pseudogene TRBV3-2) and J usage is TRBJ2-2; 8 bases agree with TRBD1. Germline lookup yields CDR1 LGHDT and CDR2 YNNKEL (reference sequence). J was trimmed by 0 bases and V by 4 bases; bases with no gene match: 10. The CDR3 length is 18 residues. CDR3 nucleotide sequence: TGTGCCAGCAGCCCTCGACAGGGGTTCGGTGCGAACACCGGGGAGCTGTTTTTT. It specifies CASSPRQGFGANTGELFF.

The CDR3 reads CASSQIPAHYGYTF. Here the CDR3 DNA reads TGCGCCAGCAGCCAAATCCCGGCCCACTATGGCTACACCTTC. The rearrangement links TRBV4-1 to TRBJ1-2; D not resolved. V lost 2 bases and J lost 3, with 10 bases in between. The CDR3 has 14 residues. In germline, CDR1 is MGHRA, CDR2 YSYEKL.

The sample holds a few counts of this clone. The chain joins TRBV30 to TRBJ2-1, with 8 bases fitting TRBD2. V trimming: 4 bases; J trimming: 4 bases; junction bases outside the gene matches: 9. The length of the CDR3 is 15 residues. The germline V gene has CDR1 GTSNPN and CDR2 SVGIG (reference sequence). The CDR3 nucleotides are TGTGCCTGGAAACCCGGGGGGGAGAGTTACAATGAGCAGTTCTTC. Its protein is CAWKPGGESYNEQFF.

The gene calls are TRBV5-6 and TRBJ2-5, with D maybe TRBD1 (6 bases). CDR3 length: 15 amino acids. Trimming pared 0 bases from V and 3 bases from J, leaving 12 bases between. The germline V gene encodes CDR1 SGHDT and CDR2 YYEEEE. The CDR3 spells CASSLVDRQEETQYF. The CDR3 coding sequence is TGTGCCAGCAGCTTGGTTGACAGGCAAGAAGAGACCCAGTACTTC.